Below are 27 T cell receptor beta chains sequenced from a single sample in a study of beta chain features in type 1 diabetes. Whole-study findings and limits: The study found moderately but significantly shorter TCRB CDR3s in all four CD4+ subsets of Type 1 diabetes patients.

Their recognized antigens are unknown. The entirety of the isolated RNA underwent reverse transcription, so expressed TCRB transcripts were sequenced. This table comes from immunoSEQ multiplex PCR, and its TCRdb copy is limited to in-frame clones, with some not included. The repertoire holds a few hundred thousand clones, with 10% to 15% as singletons. The specimen sequenced was naive CD4+ T cells from blood. The receptors come from a woman aged 18-29 years with type 1 diabetes.

This clone appeared a few times. This chain connects TRBV29-1 to TRBJ2-7; 8 bases agree with TRBD2. The CDR3 consists of 17 residues. The V segment lost 4 bases and the J segment 5 bases; nucleotides outside the gene matches: 19. Germline-derived CDR1 and CDR2 are SQVTM and ANQGSEA. The DNA for the CDR3 is TGCAGCGTTGTGTGGGTGAAGGCGGGGGGCACGTCGGACGAGCAGTACTTC. As protein: CSVVWVKAGGTSDEQYF.

The rearrangement joins TRBV27 to TRBJ2-5, with TRBD1 matching 9 bases. CDR3 length equals 16 residues. Germline V gives CDR1 MNHEY, CDR2 SMNVEV (reference sequence). The V and J ends lost 6 bases and 2 bases, in that order; junction bases with no gene match: 10. The CDR3 DNA is TGTGCCAGCAGAAAGAAAACCGGGACAGGGCAAGAGACCCAGTACTTC. Amino acids: CASRKKTGTGQETQYF.

This clone was counted only a few times. V gene TRBV30 combines with J gene TRBJ1-3; TRBD1 might be the D (6 bases). The CDR3 is made up of 13 amino acids. Germline CDR1 and CDR2: GTSNPN and SVGIG (reference sequence). V was pared by 1 base and J by 5 bases, with 9 bases between. The CDR3 coding sequence is TGTGCCTGGAGTGAACAGGGAAGAAACACCATATATTTT. Translating it yields CAWSEQGRNTIYF.

The chain has TRBV7-9 and TRBJ2-5; no firm D call. Germline-derived CDR1 and CDR2 are SEHNR and FQNEAQ (reference sequence). Trimming took off 5 bases at V and 2 bases at J, with 6 bases between the two ends. The CDR3 totals 12 residues. The CDR3: CASSLLQETQYF. For the CDR3, the DNA is TGTGCCAGCAGCCTGCTACAAGAGACCCAGTACTTC.

This clone has only a few counts. The chain couples TRBV7-2 to TRBJ2-7; TRBD1 matches 10 bases. This CDR3 is built from 14 residues. V lost 7 bases to trimming and J lost 3 bases; unmatched junction nucleotides: 6. Germline assignment: CDR1 SGHTA and CDR2 FQGNSA. The CDR3 protein is CASTVGQGFYEQYF. Here the CDR3 DNA reads TGTGCCAGCACCGTGGGACAGGGGTTCTACGAGCAGTACTTC.

This clone was counted between two and nine times. The rearrangement links TRBV11-3 to TRBJ1-2, with no clear D. Germline V gives CDR1 SGHNT, CDR2 YENEEA. This CDR3 is 16 amino acids long. V was trimmed by 3 bases and J by 4 bases, leaving 18 bases between them. In DNA form, the CDR3 reads TGTGCCAGCAGCTTTTCCCCCCAAGAGGCCCTCTATGGCTACACCTTC. Protein product: CASSFSPQEALYGYTF.

This clone was counted only a few times. The rearrangement joins TRBV7-9 to TRBJ1-2; maybe TRBD1 (5 bases). The CDR3 runs 14 residues. Deletions cut 5 bases from V and 4 bases from J, with 14 bases between. Germline V gene sequence: CDR1 SEHNR, CDR2 FQNEAQ (reference sequence). The CDR3 spells CASSVPNRPYGYTF. In DNA form, the CDR3 reads TGTGCCAGCAGCGTACCGAACAGGCCCTATGGCTACACCTTC.

This clone was seen a handful of times. The chain couples TRBV19 to TRBJ1-2, with 8 bases aligning to TRBD1. The ends lost 7 bases at V and 7 bases at J; junction bases unmatched: 17. The CDR3 loop spans 16 amino acids. Germline V lookup: CDR1 LNHDA, CDR2 SQIVND (reference sequence). For the CDR3, the DNA is TGTGCCAGTACGCCCCTTGGAGACAGGGGATTGGGTGGCTACACCTTC. Translation gives CASTPLGDRGLGGYTF.

This clone occurred a few times. The chain joins TRBV6-6 to TRBJ1-5, with 7 bases identical to TRBD1. J was trimmed by 1 base and V by 6 bases; bases with no gene match: 3. This CDR3 is built from 14 residues. The V gene's germline CDR1 is MNHNY and CDR2 SVGAGI (reference sequence). The CDR3 here is CASRQGPSNQPQHF. The CDR3 coding sequence is TGTGCCAGCAGACAGGGGCCCAGCAATCAGCCCCAGCATTTT.

The V call is TRBV10-3, the J call TRBJ2-1, with 7 nucleotides matching TRBD2. The V gene's germline CDR1 is ENHRY and CDR2 SYGVKD. The trim removed 4 bases at V and 7 bases at J, leaving 7 bases unmatched. The CDR3 totals 14 residues. CDR3 region: CAISVGEGRNEQFF. In DNA form, the CDR3 reads TGTGCCATCAGTGTGGGGGAGGGCCGAAATGAGCAGTTCTTC.

The chain is built from TRBV7-9 and TRBJ1-1, with D uncertain. From germline, CDR1 is SEHNR and CDR2 FQNEAQ (reference sequence). The CDR3 runs 13 residues. Trimming shortened V by 0 bases and J by 4 bases, and 6 bases separated the two germline ends. Here the CDR3 DNA reads TGTGCCAGCAGCTTAGCCCGGGTCACTGAAGCTTTCTTT. Translating it yields CASSLARVTEAFF.

The chain couples TRBV4-1 to TRBJ2-2, with TRBD2 as a possible D gene (5 bases). CDR1 is MGHRA and CDR2 is YSYEKL in the germline V gene. V lost 2 bases to trimming and J lost 1 base, with 17 bases between them. The CDR3 loop spans 18 amino acids. CDR3 protein: CASSQRILIAKNTGELFF. The CDR3 DNA sequence: TGCGCCAGCAGCCAACGAATTCTGATAGCGAAGAACACCGGGGAGCTGTTTTTT.

V is TRBV11-2 and J is TRBJ2-7, with D possibly matching TRBD1 (5 bases). The germline gives CDR1 SGHAT, CDR2 FQNNGV. This CDR3 comprises 13 residues. Trimming stripped 0 bases from V and 11 bases from J, with 14 bases between. The CDR3 loop is CASSLDLGRGKYF. CDR3 nucleotides: TGTGCCAGCAGCTTAGATCTGGGTAGGGGAAAGTACTTC.

This clone occurred a few times. The rearrangement joins TRBV5-6 to TRBJ1-1, with TRBD1 matching over 10 bases. After removal of 7 bases from V and 10 bases from J, the junction contained 10 bases not matched to a gene. CDR3 length: 13 amino acids. CDR1 SGHDT and CDR2 YYEEEE come from the germline V gene. The CDR3 here is CASAGTGAPGAFF. The CDR3 coding sequence is TGTGCCAGCGCCGGGACAGGGGCCCCGGGAGCTTTCTTT.

The chain employs TRBV4-1 and TRBJ2-7; TRBD2 agrees at 9 bases. Germline V gene data show CDR1 as MGHRA and CDR2 as YSYEKL. The CDR3 contains 15 residues. With V trimmed by 4 bases and J by 5 bases, 9 bases remained unmatched. The CDR3, as DNA: TGCGCCAGCAGCCTGATACCGGGACTAGCCCACGAGCAGTACTTC. Encoded protein: CASSLIPGLAHEQYF.

The chain recombines TRBV7-2 with TRBJ2-7; TRBD2 aligns across 8 bases. V lost 5 bases, J lost 3 bases, and 6 bases stayed unmatched. The CDR3 runs 14 residues. Germline loops: CDR1 SGHTA, CDR2 FQGNSA. This CDR3 reads CASSPAGGLYEQYF. For the CDR3, the DNA is TGTGCCAGCAGCCCGGCGGGAGGCCTCTACGAGCAGTACTTC.

V usage is TRBV15 and J usage is TRBJ1-3, with D tentatively TRBD1 (6 bases). The CDR3 totals 16 residues. Trimming left V 1 base short and J 4 bases short, with 14 bases between. Germline V gives CDR1 LNHNV, CDR2 YYDKDF (reference sequence). The CDR3 is CATSRAPTGGGNTIYF. The DNA of the CDR3 is TGTGCCACCAGCAGAGCACCGACAGGCGGAGGAAACACCATATATTTT.

The chain couples TRBV10-3 to TRBJ2-1, with D possibly matching TRBD2 (5 bases). CDR3 length: 17 residues. The V gene lost 0 bases and the J gene lost 6 bases, with 18 bases spanning the gap. CDR1 and CDR2 (germline): ENHRY, SYGVKD. The CDR3: CAISESTLASMGNEQFF. Written as DNA, the CDR3 is TGTGCCATCAGTGAGTCGACTCTGGCTAGCATGGGCAATGAGCAGTTCTTC.

This clone was observed a handful of times. This chain links TRBV29-1 with TRBJ2-5; 14 bases align to TRBD2. The CDR3 length is 14 residues. V was pared by 6 bases and J by 5 bases, with 5 bases of the junction left unmatched. In germline, CDR1 is SQVTM, CDR2 ANQGSEA. CDR3 sequence reads: CSVGTSGRGETQYF. Written as DNA, the CDR3 is TGCAGCGTCGGGACTAGCGGGAGAGGCGAGACCCAGTACTTC. Full variable domain (outside the CDR3, taken from reference TRBV29-1 and TRBJ2-5): SAVISQKPSRDICQRGTSLTIQCQVDSQVTMMFWYRQQPGQSLTLIATANQGSEATYESGFVIDKFPISRPNLTFSTLTVSNMSPEDSSIYLCSVGTSGRGETQYFGPGTRLLVL.

Remarks on this clone: The sample contains more than one DNA sequence encoding this CDR3. The chain carries TRBV7-2 and TRBJ2-1; TRBD2 agrees at 8 bases. V shed 0 bases and J 7 bases; nucleotides not matched to a gene: 2. Germline CDR1 is SGHTA and CDR2 is FQGNSA. This CDR3 region has 14 residues. CDR3 in amino acids: CASSLAGRANEQFF. The CDR3 DNA reads as TGTGCCAGCAGCTTAGCCGGGAGGGCGAATGAGCAGTTCTTC.

CDR3 nucleotide sequence: TGTGCCAGCAGCTTAGAAAGGGGACTCACTTACGAGCAGTACTTC. Its protein product is CASSLERGLTYEQYF. V is TRBV11-3 and J is TRBJ2-7, with TRBD2 as a possible D gene (6 bases). Trimming took 0 bases from V and 4 from J, leaving 13 bases between them. The CDR3 runs to 15 residues. From germline, CDR1 is SGHNT and CDR2 YENEEA.

This clone has just one count. This chain links TRBV18 with TRBJ2-5, with D perhaps matching TRBD2 (5 bases). This CDR3 region has 15 residues. The ends were cut back, 2 bases at V and 0 bases at J, with 10 bases in the middle. The germline V gene encodes CDR1 KGHSH and CDR2 LQKENI. In DNA, the CDR3 is TGTGCCAGCTCACCAGAGGGTTGGTACCAAGAGACCCAGTACTTC. Its translation: CASSPEGWYQETQYF.

The chain couples TRBV29-1 to TRBJ2-5; D is uncertain. The CDR3 has 10 amino acids. V was shortened by 7 bases and J by 2 bases, with 5 bases between the two germline ends. Germline V gene data show CDR1 as SQVTM and CDR2 as ANQGSEA. The CDR3 protein is CSGAQETQYF. CDR3 in DNA: TGCAGCGGAGCGCAAGAGACCCAGTACTTC.

Of note for this clone: At the DNA level, this CDR3 is encoded by other sequences in the same sample as well. This chain connects TRBV18 to TRBJ2-5; tentatively, D is TRBD2 (6 bases). Germline CDR1 and CDR2: KGHSH and LQKENI. The CDR3 extends over 14 amino acids. V gave up 3 bases and J gave up 5 bases, with 13 bases separating them. CDR3 protein: CASSPGQGGETQYF. The CDR3 DNA follows: TGTGCCAGCTCACCCGGGCAGGGAGGTGAGACCCAGTACTTC.

This sequence joins TRBV4-1 and TRBJ2-7; D remains unclear. CDR3 length: 13 amino acids. Germline V gives CDR1 MGHRA, CDR2 YSYEKL. Trimming took 2 bases from V and 7 from J, leaving 12 bases between them. Written as DNA, the CDR3 is TGCGCCAGCAGCCAATTCGCCTCACTAGAGCAGTACTTC. It codes for CASSQFASLEQYF.

The chain carries TRBV30 and TRBJ1-4, with TRBD1 as a possible D gene (6 bases). Trimming shortened V by 4 bases and J by 10 bases, and 16 bases separated the two germline ends. This CDR3 spans 13 amino acids. CDR1 and CDR2 (germline): GTSNPN, SVGIG (reference sequence). CDR3: CAWTGQGLGKLFF. The DNA for the CDR3 is TGTGCCTGGACGGGTCAGGGGTTGGGAAAACTGTTTTTT.

The table lists this clone with a few counts. The genes are TRBV5-4 and TRBJ2-3; possible D gene TRBD2, 6 bases. The CDR3 is 17 residues long. Germline CDR1 is SGHNT and CDR2 is YYREEE (reference sequence). The V gene lost 0 bases and the J gene lost 0 bases, with 14 bases spanning the gap. CDR3 nucleotide sequence: TGTGCCAGCAGCTTGGTCTTGGCGGGGCCTAGCACAGATACGCAGTATTTT. Translation: CASSLVLAGPSTDTQYF.